Each of the 21 T cell receptor beta chains below was sequenced from the same sample in a study of identical twins. Each CDR3 protein is one row after TCRdb ran MiXCR on the 5' RACE reads. This table has around 550,000 distinct CDR3 sequences, 15% appearing once. This sample also belongs to another study, concerning yellow fever vaccine responses in identical twins.

The sequenced sample was CD4+ T cells sorted from blood. These receptor sequences come from a woman aged 18-29 years in good health.

The V gene is TRBV5-1, the J gene TRBJ1-1; possibly TRBD1 for D (5 bases). V was cut by 0 bases and J by 1 base, with 7 bases left in between. CDR1 is SGHRS, CDR2 YFSETQ, per germline. CDR3 size: 14 residues. The CDR3 here is CASSLEGQNTEAFF. In nucleotides, the CDR3 is TGCGCCAGCAGCTTGGAGGGGCAGAACACTGAAGCTTTCTTT.

This clonotype has just a few counts. V usage is TRBV18 and J usage is TRBJ2-7; 7 bases map to TRBD1. Germline V gene sequence: CDR1 KGHSH, CDR2 LQKENI. Losses at the gene ends were 8 bases for V and 0 bases for J; bases not matched to a gene: 10. The CDR3 is 15 residues long. The CDR3 protein is CASAAQGVSSYEQYF. The DNA for the CDR3 is TGTGCCAGCGCGGCTCAGGGGGTAAGCTCCTACGAGCAGTACTTC.

This clonotype has a handful of counts. J is TRBJ2-3 and V is TRBV5-1; TRBD1 matches 9 bases. The CDR3 sequence is 16 residues long. The V segment lost 2 bases and the J segment 4 bases; nucleotides outside the gene matches: 8. Germline V lookup: CDR1 SGHRS, CDR2 YFSETQ. The CDR3 coding sequence is TGCGCCAGCAGCTTAAACCGGGACAGGGTCCCAGATACGCAGTATTTT. It specifies CASSLNRDRVPDTQYF.

The chain couples TRBV2 to TRBJ2-1; D is unclear. CDR3 length equals 14 residues. The germline V gene encodes CDR1 SNHLY and CDR2 FYNNEI. Trimming cost V 8 bases and J 0 bases, with 11 bases left between them. The CDR3 bases are TGTGCCAGCTCTAGGGCGCTCTCCTACAATGAGCAGTTCTTC. It codes for CASSRALSYNEQFF.

This clonotype was observed a handful of times. This chain uses TRBV14 with TRBJ2-3, with D unclear. The CDR3 has 14 amino acids. CDR1 and CDR2 (germline): SGHDN, FVKESK. V was trimmed by 0 bases and J by 2 bases, leaving 6 bases between them. The CDR3 nucleotides read TGTGCCAGCAGCCAAGATATTGTCACAGATACGCAGTATTTT. Protein: CASSQDIVTDTQYF.

This clonotype came up a few times. The V call is TRBV14, the J call TRBJ2-6; possible D gene TRBD1, 6 bases. V lost 0 bases, J lost 0 bases, and 15 bases lay in between. Germline loops: CDR1 SGHDN, CDR2 FVKESK. The CDR3 is 19 residues long. The CDR3 loop is CASSQEYRQARSGANVLTF. DNA of the CDR3: TGTGCCAGCAGCCAAGAGTATCGACAGGCCCGCTCTGGGGCCAACGTCCTGACTTTC.

This clonotype has at least ten counts. CDR3 in DNA: TGTGCCAGCCAAATAAGGGAAACCGGGGAGCTGTTTTTT. As protein: CASQIRETGELFF. V usage is TRBV12-3 or TRBV12-4 and J usage is TRBJ2-2; D is ambiguous. The CDR3 consists of 13 residues. V shed 8 bases and J shed 5 bases, with 12 bases lying between them.

The gene calls are TRBV12-3 or TRBV12-4 and TRBJ2-5; perhaps TRBD1 as D (6 bases). The CDR3 is made up of 13 amino acids. The V end was cut by 5 bases, the J end by 6 bases, with 13 bases between. This chain's CDR3 is CASSPQGAKTQYF. DNA of the CDR3: TGTGCCAGCAGTCCACAGGGAGCGAAGACCCAGTACTTC.

DNA for the CDR3: TGTGCCAGCAGCTTTTACCATAGCAATCAGCCCCAGCATTTT. As protein: CASSFYHSNQPQHF. The chain combines TRBV7-2 with TRBJ1-5; D is unresolved. V was pared by 3 bases and J by 0 bases, with 6 bases between. The CDR3 is 14 amino acids. The germline V gene has CDR1 SGHTA and CDR2 FQGNSA.

The V and J genes are TRBV6-2 or TRBV6-3 and TRBJ2-5, with D possibly being TRBD1 (6 bases). CDR1 and CDR2 from the germline V gene are MNHEY and SVGEGT. V was pared by 2 bases and J by 3 bases, with 13 bases between. The CDR3 covers 15 residues. The DNA for the CDR3 is TGTGCCAGCAGTTACCCAGGACAGAGTAAAGAGACCCAGTACTTC. Protein product: CASSYPGQSKETQYF.

Only a few counts were recorded for this clonotype. The CDR3 nucleotides read TGTGCCAGCAGAACCTATGGGACTAGCCGAGACAATGAGCAGTTCTTC. As protein: CASRTYGTSRDNEQFF. This sequence joins TRBV12-3 or TRBV12-4 and TRBJ2-1; 9 nucleotides line up with TRBD2. The CDR3 extends over 16 amino acids. J gave up 5 bases and V 6 bases, and 11 bases lay outside the gene matches.

The sample holds many counts of this clonotype. This chain uses TRBV12-3 or TRBV12-4 with TRBJ1-2; D not resolved. The germline V and J ends were trimmed by 1 base and 4 bases, with 7 bases remaining between them. The CDR3 is 13 amino acids. The CDR3 reads CASSLGGSYGYTF. In nucleotides, the CDR3 is TGTGCCAGCAGTTTAGGAGGTAGCTATGGCTACACCTTC.

This clonotype has just a few counts. This rearrangement joins TRBV18 to TRBJ2-5; D uncertain. V was pared by 4 bases and J by 1 base, with 7 bases between. Looked up from germline, CDR1 is KGHSH and CDR2 is LQKENI. This CDR3 is built from 13 residues. The CDR3 sequence: CASSHGSQETQYF. CDR3 in DNA: TGTGCCAGCTCACACGGCAGCCAAGAGACCCAGTACTTC.

This clonotype was counted only a few times. The chain recombines TRBV5-1 with TRBJ1-1, with 10 bases lining up with TRBD1. Trimming at V came to 0 bases and at J to 5 bases, leaving 4 bases not matched to a gene. The CDR3 loop spans 15 amino acids. CDR1 SGHRS and CDR2 YFSETQ come from the germline V gene. Here the CDR3 DNA reads TGCGCCAGCAGCTTGGGACAGGGGGCATGGACTGAAGCTTTCTTT. It encodes CASSLGQGAWTEAFF.

The gene calls are TRBV20-1 and TRBJ2-3; 9 nucleotides match TRBD2. Germline V CDR1 and CDR2: DFQATT, SNEGSKA (reference sequence). With V trimmed by 4 bases and J by 3 bases, 14 bases remained unmatched. The CDR3 is 17 residues long. CDR3 amino acids: CSATPLAGERGTDTQYF. CDR3 DNA: TGCAGTGCTACGCCCTTAGCGGGAGAGAGAGGAACAGATACGCAGTATTTT.

V and J are TRBV7-9 and TRBJ2-5; D gene unclear. This CDR3 is built from 16 residues. Germline CDR1 reads SEHNR; CDR2 reads FQNEAQ (reference sequence). V lost 2 bases and J lost 1, with 14 bases in between. CDR3 sequence: CASSLTILLLQETQYF. The CDR3 DNA reads as TGTGCCAGCAGCTTAACCATACTTCTGCTCCAAGAGACCCAGTACTTC.

The table lists this clonotype with many counts. This chain joins TRBV7-6 and TRBJ2-1, with 11 bases that match TRBD2. Per germline, CDR1 SGHVS and CDR2 FNYEAQ. The CDR3 is 16 residues long. V shed 1 base, J shed 10 bases, and the junction held 9 bases outside the gene matches. The CDR3 sequence: CASSLEMGLAAGEQFF. The CDR3 bases are TGTGCCAGCAGCTTAGAAATGGGACTAGCGGCGGGAGAGCAGTTCTTC.

The gene calls are TRBV11-2 and TRBJ2-7; D gene uncertain. The CDR3 runs to 15 residues. From germline, CDR1 is SGHAT and CDR2 FQNNGV. The V and J ends lost 0 bases and 3 bases respectively, with 12 bases between them. CDR3 bases: TGTGCCAGCAGCTTAGATCTCGGTCAGTTCTACGAGCAGTACTTC. Protein: CASSLDLGQFYEQYF.

This clonotype came up a few times. The chain recombines TRBV3-1 with TRBJ1-2, with no clear D. There are 14 residues in the CDR3. The ends were cut back, 0 bases at V and 3 bases at J, with 8 bases in the middle. CDR1 and CDR2 from the germline V gene are LGHDT and YNNKEL (reference sequence). CDR3 coding DNA: TGTGCCAGCAGCCAAGACCGACCCTACTATGGCTACACCTTC. Amino acids: CASSQDRPYYGYTF.

V is TRBV7-9 and J is TRBJ2-1; 16 bases fit TRBD2. Germline V lookup: CDR1 SEHNR, CDR2 FQNEAQ (reference sequence). With V trimmed by 5 bases and J by 12 bases, 7 bases remained unmatched. This CDR3 has 15 residues. DNA for the CDR3: TGTGCCAGCAGCCCTGGGACTAGCGGGAGGGCCCGGCAGTTCTTC. Its translation: CASSPGTSGRARQFF.

This clonotype was found a few times. The chain combines TRBV29-1 with TRBJ2-1, with D uncertain. CDR3 length: 11 amino acids. Germline loops: CDR1 SQVTM, CDR2 ANQGSEA. The V and J ends lost 3 bases and 4 bases respectively, with 4 bases between them. Here the CDR3 reads CSVDGYNEQFF. The CDR3 nucleotides read TGCAGCGTTGACGGTTACAATGAGCAGTTCTTC.